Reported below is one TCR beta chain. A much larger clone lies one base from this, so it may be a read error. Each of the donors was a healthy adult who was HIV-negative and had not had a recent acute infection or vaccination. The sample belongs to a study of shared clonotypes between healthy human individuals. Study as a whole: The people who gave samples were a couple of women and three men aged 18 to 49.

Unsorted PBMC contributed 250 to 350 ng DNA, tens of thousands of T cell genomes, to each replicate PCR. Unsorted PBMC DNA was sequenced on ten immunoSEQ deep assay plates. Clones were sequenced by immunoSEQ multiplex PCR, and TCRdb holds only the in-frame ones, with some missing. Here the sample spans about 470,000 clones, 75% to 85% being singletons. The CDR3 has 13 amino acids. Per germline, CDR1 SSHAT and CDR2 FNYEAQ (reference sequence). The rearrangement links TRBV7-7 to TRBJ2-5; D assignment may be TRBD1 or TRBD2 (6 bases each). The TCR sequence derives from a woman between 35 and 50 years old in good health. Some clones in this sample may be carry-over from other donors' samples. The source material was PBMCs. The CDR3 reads CASSKQGGETRYF. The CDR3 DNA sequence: TGTGCCAGCAGCAAACAGGGCGGGGAGACCCGGTACTTC.